Below, 26 T cell receptor beta chains from the same sample are listed, as sequenced in a study of Graves' ophthalmopathy and Graves' hyperthyroidism. Investigators amplified TCR beta CDR3 regions from RNA transcripts. The first round was an RT-PCR with HTBI primers, and the second round was a multiplex PCR. TCRdb reprocessed the multiplex PCR reads with MiXCR, giving one entry per CDR3 protein. This sample has hundreds of thousands of distinct CDR3 sequences, with 15% found just once. Sequenced material: peripheral blood. These receptors were taken from a woman aged 18-29 years with stable Graves' hyperthyroidism.

This clonotype was observed at least ten times. This sequence joins TRBV18 and TRBJ2-7, with D possibly matching TRBD2 (5 bases). This CDR3 contains 15 residues. From germline, CDR1 is KGHSH and CDR2 LQKENI. V lost 1 base and J 2 bases, leaving 12 bases between the germline ends. This CDR3 reads CASSPRLAYTYEQYF. Written as DNA, the CDR3 is TGTGCCAGCTCACCACGCCTAGCTTATACCTACGAGCAGTACTTC. The variable domain in full, completed from reference TRBV18 and TRBJ2-7, reads NAGVMQNPRHLVRRRGQEARLRCSPMKGHSHVYWYRQLPEEGLKFMVYLQKENIIDESGMPKERFSAEFPKEGPSILRIQQVVRGDSAAYFCASSPRLAYTYEQYFGPGTRLTVT.

Ten or more counts support this clonotype. The chain employs TRBV6-1 and TRBJ1-2; 8 positions match TRBD1. V lost 6 bases to trimming and J lost 4 bases; unmatched junction nucleotides: 7. The germline V gene encodes CDR1 MNHNS and CDR2 SASEGT. The CDR3 runs 14 residues. This CDR3 is CASSSGGGSYGYTF. CDR3 DNA: TGTGCCAGCAGCTCAGGGGGCGGTAGCTATGGCTACACCTTC.

This clonotype was observed many times. The chain couples TRBV20-1 to TRBJ2-5, with D perhaps TRBD1 (6 bases). The CDR3 totals 11 residues. CDR1 DFQATT and CDR2 SNEGSKA come from the germline V gene (reference sequence). V dropped 6 bases and J dropped 5 bases, with 10 bases sitting between them. CDR3 nucleotide sequence: TGCAGTGCCGACAGGTTGGAGACCCAGTACTTC. This gives the protein CSADRLETQYF.

This clonotype was found many times. This chain links TRBV6-1 with TRBJ2-7, with D maybe TRBD1 (6 bases). CDR1 and CDR2 from the germline V gene are MNHNS and SASEGT. The CDR3 extends over 15 amino acids. V was pared by 1 base and J by 5 bases, with 15 bases between. The CDR3 loop is CASSEGRNRVDEQYF. The CDR3 region has the DNA TGTGCCAGCAGTGAAGGAAGAAACAGGGTGGACGAGCAGTACTTC.

This clonotype was counted at least ten times. This chain connects TRBV10-3 to TRBJ1-1, with 8 bases fitting TRBD1. Per germline, CDR1 ENHRY and CDR2 SYGVKD. Losses at the gene ends were 3 bases for V and 0 bases for J; bases not matched to a gene: 6. The CDR3 extends over 16 amino acids. The CDR3 DNA sequence: TGTGCCATCAGTGACACTACAGGGGGTCTGAACACTGAAGCTTTCTTT. Its translation is CAISDTTGGLNTEAFF.

The chain couples TRBV7-2 to TRBJ2-5, with D perhaps TRBD1 (5 bases). CDR1 and CDR2 (germline): SGHTA, FQGNSA. CDR3 length equals 13 residues. V was shortened by 4 bases and J by 7 bases, with 13 bases between the two germline ends. The CDR3 reads CASSSRGSGTQYF. In nucleotides, the CDR3 is TGTGCCAGCAGCTCAAGGGGCTCGGGGACCCAGTACTTC.

This chain joins TRBV9 and TRBJ2-1; D might be TRBD1 (7 bases). V was cut by 0 bases and J by 0 bases, with 10 bases left in between. The CDR3 sequence is 16 residues long. Germline-derived CDR1 and CDR2 are SGDLS and YYNGEE. CDR3 loop: CASSVGQGGSYNEQFF. DNA for the CDR3: TGTGCCAGCAGCGTAGGGCAGGGGGGCTCCTACAATGAGCAGTTCTTC.

This clonotype was seen ten or more times. The rearrangement uses TRBV20-1 and TRBJ2-2; D gene unclear. Trimming shortened V by 7 bases and J by 4 bases, and 13 bases separated the two germline ends. The CDR3 totals 13 residues. Germline CDR1 reads DFQATT; CDR2 reads SNEGSKA (reference sequence). CDR3 loop: CSVRLGVTGELFF. CDR3 sequence (DNA): TGCAGTGTCCGGCTTGGGGTCACCGGGGAGCTGTTTTTT.

This clonotype showed up many times. V is TRBV14 and J is TRBJ1-2, with D hard to call. V lost 2 bases and J lost 4, with 8 bases in between. This CDR3 is 13 amino acids long. Looked up from germline, CDR1 is SGHDN and CDR2 is FVKESK. The CDR3 DNA reads TGTGCCAGCAGCCAAACATTTTCCTATGGCTACACCTTC. This gives the protein CASSQTFSYGYTF.

Many counts were recorded for this clonotype. This sequence joins TRBV2 and TRBJ2-7; TRBD1 aligns across 8 bases. This CDR3 has 16 residues. The germline V gene encodes CDR1 SNHLY and CDR2 FYNNEI. After removal of 7 bases from V and 3 bases from J, the junction contained 14 bases not matched to a gene. The CDR3 sequence: CASKGPRGRGSYEQYF. The CDR3 DNA is TGTGCCAGCAAGGGCCCCAGGGGGCGGGGAAGCTACGAGCAGTACTTC.

Only a few counts were recorded for this clonotype. The gene calls are TRBV4-2 and TRBJ1-3; a possible D gene is TRBD1 (5 bases). The CDR3 sequence is 16 residues long. V was shortened by 3 bases and J by 0 bases, with 12 bases between the two germline ends. Looked up from germline, CDR1 is LGHNA and CDR2 is YNFKEQ. DNA for the CDR3: TGTGCCAGCAGCCACCCGGGACTAACCTCTGGAAACACCATATATTTT. Translating gives CASSHPGLTSGNTIYF.

This clonotype has a count of ten or more. This chain uses TRBV20-1 with TRBJ1-6, with 9 bases aligning to TRBD1. Trimming cost V 0 bases and J 12 bases; bases outside gene matches: 6. The CDR3 runs 14 residues. Germline CDR1 reads DFQATT; CDR2 reads SNEGSKA (reference sequence). CDR3 DNA: TGCAGTGCTAGAGAGGGACAGGGCCTTCGACCCCTCCACTTT. Protein product: CSAREGQGLRPLHF.

This clonotype was counted at least ten times. The V call is TRBV24-1, the J call TRBJ2-5, with a possible D match to TRBD1 (6 bases). V lost 2 bases, J lost 2 bases, and 11 bases lay in between. CDR1 and CDR2 from the germline V gene are KGHDR and SFDVKD. The CDR3 covers 15 residues. The CDR3 reads CATSDSSGQQETQYF. CDR3 bases: TGTGCCACCAGTGATTCGTCAGGACAGCAAGAGACCCAGTACTTC.

This chain connects TRBV20-1 to TRBJ1-2; D remains unclear. This CDR3 is built from 13 residues. V was shortened by 0 bases and J by 5 bases, with 10 bases between the two germline ends. Germline loops: CDR1 DFQATT, CDR2 SNEGSKA (reference sequence). As DNA, the CDR3 is TGCAGTGCTAGAGACGGCATCCAGTATGGCTACACCTTC. This translates into CSARDGIQYGYTF.

This clonotype has ten or more counts. This chain uses TRBV11-2 with TRBJ1-1; a possible D gene is TRBD1 (5 bases). The CDR3 spans 13 residues. V lost 5 bases to trimming and J lost 11 bases, with 18 bases between them. Germline CDR1 and CDR2: SGHAT and FQNNGV. The CDR3 sequence: CASSASGGFEAFF. CDR3 nucleotide sequence: TGTGCCAGCAGCGCCTCCGGGGGGTTTGAGGCTTTCTTT.

The sample holds many counts of this clonotype. The gene calls are TRBV20-1 and TRBJ2-2; no reliable D call. Per the germline V gene, CDR1 is DFQATT and CDR2 is SNEGSKA (reference sequence). V was shortened by 2 bases and J by 7 bases, with 14 bases between the two germline ends. This CDR3 has 14 residues. CDR3 protein: CSARPGNDDGELFF. CDR3 DNA sequence: TGCAGTGCTAGACCCGGAAACGACGACGGGGAGCTGTTTTTT.

The sample holds many counts of this clonotype. V and J are TRBV20-1 and TRBJ1-2; TRBD1 matches at 7 bases. With 5 bases clipped from V and 8 bases from J, the junction kept 17 bases outside the gene matches. The germline V gene encodes CDR1 DFQATT and CDR2 SNEGSKA (reference sequence). The CDR3 is 15 residues long. As DNA, the CDR3 is TGCAGTGCTTCCCAACCGGCAACAGGGGTTGAAGGCTACACCTTC. It specifies CSASQPATGVEGYTF.

This clonotype came up many times. The V call is TRBV18, the J call TRBJ1-1; no definite D call. The germline CDR1 and CDR2 sequences are KGHSH and LQKENI. Trimming cost V 0 bases and J 0 bases, with 8 bases left between them. This CDR3 is 15 amino acids long. DNA of the CDR3: TGTGCCAGCTCACCACCGGGGTCTTTGAACACTGAAGCTTTCTTT. This sequence encodes CASSPPGSLNTEAFF.

This clonotype was recorded at least ten times. This chain links TRBV6-4 with TRBJ2-7, with 8 positions matching TRBD2. Per the germline V gene, CDR1 is MRHNA and CDR2 is SNTAGT. After removal of 8 bases from V and 7 bases from J, the junction contained 13 bases not matched to a gene. The CDR3 loop spans 14 amino acids. The CDR3 protein is CASLNRRGGGEQYF. For the CDR3, the DNA is TGTGCCAGCCTTAACCGTCGGGGCGGGGGGGAGCAGTACTTC.

This clonotype has a count of ten or more. The chain links TRBV12-3 or TRBV12-4 to TRBJ1-1; 7 positions agree with TRBD1. The V gene end was trimmed by 6 bases and the J gene end by 1 base; junction bases not matched to a gene: 5. The CDR3 extends over 14 amino acids. The CDR3 is CASRVTGANTEAFF. The CDR3 nucleotides are TGTGCCAGCAGGGTTACAGGGGCGAACACTGAAGCTTTCTTT.

This clonotype was seen ten or more times. The V call is TRBV6-1, the J call TRBJ1-2, with D hard to call. V gave up 7 bases and J gave up 3 bases, with 9 bases separating them. The CDR3 spans 12 residues. Germline V gives CDR1 MNHNS, CDR2 SASEGT. The CDR3 sequence: CASTVDDYGYTF. As DNA, the CDR3 is TGTGCCAGCACAGTAGACGACTATGGCTACACCTTC.

The genes are TRBV11-2 and TRBJ1-2, with D possibly matching TRBD1 (6 bases). The V and J ends lost 1 base and 4 bases respectively, with 13 bases between them. CDR1 and CDR2 from the germline V gene are SGHAT and FQNNGV. The CDR3 totals 15 residues. Written as DNA, the CDR3 is TGTGCCAGCAGCTTAGTAAACGGGGGCTTCTATGGCTACACCTTC. Translating gives CASSLVNGGFYGYTF.

This clonotype showed up many times. The J gene is TRBJ2-7, the V gene TRBV6-2 or TRBV6-3, with TRBD1 as a possible D gene (6 bases). Trimming took 0 bases from V and 2 from J, leaving 14 bases between them. Looked up from germline, CDR1 is MNHEY and CDR2 is SVGEGT. There are 16 residues in the CDR3. In DNA, the CDR3 is TGTGCCAGCAGTTACTCGATAAGGGACACTACCTACGAGCAGTACTTC. Protein sequence: CASSYSIRDTTYEQYF.

The gene calls are TRBV14 and TRBJ1-2; the match to TRBD1 covers 12 bases. The CDR3 is made up of 14 amino acids. The V segment lost 4 bases and the J segment 7 bases; nucleotides outside the gene matches: 4. Germline V gene lookup returns CDR1 SGHDN and CDR2 FVKESK. The CDR3 bases are TGTGCCAGCAGCCCCGGGACAGGGGGCTCTGGCTACACCTTC. This codes for CASSPGTGGSGYTF. The whole variable domain, remainder taken from reference TRBV14 and TRBJ1-2, is EAGVTQFPSHSVIEKGQTVTLRCDPISGHDNLYWYRRVMGKEIKFLLHFVKESKQDESGMPNNRFLAERTGGTYSTLKVQPAELEDSGVYFCASSPGTGGSGYTFGSGTRLTVV.

At least ten counts were recorded for this clonotype. As DNA, the CDR3 is TGTGCCAGCCTGACAGGGATCTACGAGCAGTACTTC. This translates into CASLTGIYEQYF. V is TRBV6-1 and J is TRBJ2-7; 7 bases agree with TRBD1. The CDR3 extends over 12 amino acids. V shed 8 bases, J shed 3 bases, and the junction held 4 bases outside the gene matches. Germline CDR1 is MNHNS and CDR2 is SASEGT.

This clonotype came up many times. The J gene is TRBJ1-6, the V gene TRBV2; D perhaps matches TRBD1 (6 bases). The CDR3 loop spans 17 amino acids. Trimming took off 5 bases at V and 10 bases at J, with 24 bases between the two ends. In germline, CDR1 is SNHLY, CDR2 FYNNEI. CDR3 DNA sequence: TGTGCCAGCAGTTACGGACAGTCGGCTGCAATTTTCTCACCCCTCCACTTT. Translating it yields CASSYGQSAAIFSPLHF.